The clone carrying this TCR beta chain was seen only once. What it binds is unknown. The germline gives CDR1 LGHDT, CDR2 YNNKEL (reference sequence). The CDR3 consists of 16 residues. V gave up 1 base and J gave up 1 base, with 13 bases separating them. The data stem from a study of identical twins. General observations from the study: Insertions were fewer in abundant cord blood beta clonotypes, whereas memory repertoires showed none of this pattern.

Carrying unique molecular identifiers, the cDNA also gained a universal primer site through template switching. TCRdb independently ran MiXCR on the 5' RACE reads; one entry per CDR3 protein. Of fewer than 900,000 distinct CDR3 sequences listed, approximately 21% were seen once; the top ten hold approximately 4.5%. These data also formed part of another study, on T cells expressing NK-cell markers. From that second work: Researchers report these clonotypes also headed the CD3+CD56-NKG2C+ fraction in a handful of donors.

This sequence was found in a young woman in good health. Sequenced input: PBMCs. The chain uses TRBV3-1 and TRBJ2-5; D is perhaps TRBD2 (7 bases). CDR3 DNA sequence: TGTGCCAGCAGCCAAGTCGGGGGGCGACTCCAAGAGACCCAGTACTTC. It codes for CASSQVGGRLQETQYF.